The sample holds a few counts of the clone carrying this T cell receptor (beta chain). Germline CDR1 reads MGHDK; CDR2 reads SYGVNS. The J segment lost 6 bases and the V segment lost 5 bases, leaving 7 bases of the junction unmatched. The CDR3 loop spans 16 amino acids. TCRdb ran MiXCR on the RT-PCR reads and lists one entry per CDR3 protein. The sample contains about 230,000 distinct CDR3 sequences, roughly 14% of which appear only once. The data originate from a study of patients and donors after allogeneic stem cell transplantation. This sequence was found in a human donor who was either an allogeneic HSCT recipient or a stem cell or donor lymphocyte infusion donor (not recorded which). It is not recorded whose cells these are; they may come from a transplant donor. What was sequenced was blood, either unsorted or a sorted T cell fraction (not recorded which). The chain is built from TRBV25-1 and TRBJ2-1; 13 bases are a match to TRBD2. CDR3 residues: CASSTRLAGGLNEQFF. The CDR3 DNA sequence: TGTGCCAGCAGTACCCGACTAGCGGGGGGCCTCAATGAGCAGTTCTTC.